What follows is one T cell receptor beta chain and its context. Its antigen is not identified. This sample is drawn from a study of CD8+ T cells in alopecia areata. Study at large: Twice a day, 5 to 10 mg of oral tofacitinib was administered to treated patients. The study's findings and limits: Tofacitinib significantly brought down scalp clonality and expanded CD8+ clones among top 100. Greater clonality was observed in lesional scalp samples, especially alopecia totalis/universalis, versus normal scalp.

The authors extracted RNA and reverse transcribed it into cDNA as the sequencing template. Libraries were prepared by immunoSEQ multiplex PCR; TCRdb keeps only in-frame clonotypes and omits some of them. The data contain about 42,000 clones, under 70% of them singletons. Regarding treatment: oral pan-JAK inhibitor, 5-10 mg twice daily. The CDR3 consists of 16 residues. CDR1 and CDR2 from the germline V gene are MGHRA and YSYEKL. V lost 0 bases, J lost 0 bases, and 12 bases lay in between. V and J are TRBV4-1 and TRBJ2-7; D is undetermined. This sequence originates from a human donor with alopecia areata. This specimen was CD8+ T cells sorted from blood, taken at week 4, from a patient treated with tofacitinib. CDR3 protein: CASSQEFAQISYEQYF. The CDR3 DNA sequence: TGCGCCAGCAGCCAAGAATTTGCACAGATCTCCTACGAGCAGTACTTC.